This T cell receptor beta chain was observed in a study of blood T cell repertoires in COVID-19. Study context: Collection of acute and convalescent COVID-19 samples took place in the United States, Italy and Spain. T cells, B-cell-depleted T cells, or PBMCs provided the cDNA or gDNA that served as material.

Trimming took 10 bases from V and 4 from J; bases not matched to a gene: 9. The CDR3 spans 13 residues. Per germline, CDR1 ENHRY and CDR2 SYGVKD. Methods used by the authors: Reference gene primer amplification in the assay estimated nucleated cell counts. Some clones are missing from TCRdb's copy, which holds only in-frame ones; the method was immunoSEQ multiplex PCR. V, J and clone size are taken as reported in that table, and D and trimming were inferred from the DNA itself. The sample holds about 140,000 clones, approximately 83% seen once. This chain uses TRBV10-3 with TRBJ1-1; TRBD1 agrees at 7 bases. Sequencing was done on a sample of peripheral blood. The receptor's source is a woman aged 55-75 years with acute or convalescent COVID-19. CDR3 nucleotides: TGTGCCACCCAGCCACGGGACAGCACTGAAGCTTTCTTT. This sequence encodes CATQPRDSTEAFF.